The 26 T cell receptor beta chains presented below share a single source sample, sequenced in a study of T cells after yellow fever vaccination. Using its own MiXCR run on the 5' RACE reads, TCRdb lists one record per CDR3 protein. Of a few hundred thousand distinct CDR3 sequences in the sample, 3% to 4.5% were seen once. This sample comprised PBMCs, obtained on the day of the yellow fever booster vaccination. These receptors all stem from a man in his late teens or twenties who received the YFV17D yellow fever vaccine.

This clonotype has ten or more counts. The rearrangement links TRBV5-6 to TRBJ1-1; tentatively, D is TRBD1 (5 bases). Germline V lookup: CDR1 SGHDT, CDR2 YYEEEE. The CDR3 is made up of 13 amino acids. V was shortened by 4 bases and J by 7 bases, with 14 bases between the two germline ends. Here the CDR3 reads CASSEGTHGEAFF. CDR3 DNA: TGTGCCAGCAGCGAAGGGACCCACGGTGAAGCTTTCTTT.

The table lists this clonotype with a few counts. The chain couples TRBV7-2 to TRBJ2-3; the match to TRBD2 covers 7 bases. Per the germline V gene, CDR1 is SGHTA and CDR2 is FQGNSA. After removal of 10 bases from V and 3 bases from J, the junction contained 13 bases not matched to a gene. The CDR3 has 15 residues. This CDR3 is CATPPAGERTDTQYF. In nucleotides, the CDR3 is TGTGCCACCCCTCCGGCGGGGGAAAGGACAGATACGCAGTATTTT.

The CDR3 bases are TGTGCCAGCAGCTTCACAGCAAACACCGGGGAGCTGTTTTTT. This sequence encodes CASSFTANTGELFF. V and J are TRBV7-3 and TRBJ2-2; D gene ambiguous. V lost 3 bases to trimming and J lost 2 bases, with 7 bases between them. CDR1 and CDR2 (germline): SGHTA, FQGTGA. The CDR3 spans 14 residues.

This clonotype showed up just a few times. The chain couples TRBV7-2 to TRBJ1-2; maybe TRBD1 (6 bases). The CDR3 has 15 residues. In germline, CDR1 is SGHTA, CDR2 FQGNSA. Trimming removed 4 bases at V and 5 bases at J, with 17 bases between. Here the CDR3 DNA reads TGTGCCAGCAGCTATCCGGGACAACCTTTTTATGGCTACACCTTC. The encoded protein is CASSYPGQPFYGYTF. The whole variable domain, filled in from reference TRBV7-2 and TRBJ1-2, reads GAGVSQSPSNKVTEKGKDVELRCDPISGHTALYWYRQSLGQGLEFLIYFQGNSAPDKSGLPSDRFSAERTGGSVSTLTIQRTQQEDSAVYLCASSYPGQPFYGYTFGSGTRLTVV.

This chain joins TRBV10-3 and TRBJ2-3, with 8 bases matching TRBD2. V shed 4 bases, J shed 4 bases, and the junction held 7 bases outside the gene matches. Germline V CDR1 and CDR2: ENHRY, SYGVKD. There are 15 residues in the CDR3. The CDR3 DNA sequence: TGTGCCATCAGTGCGCCGACTAGCGAGGCAGATACGCAGTATTTT. This encodes CAISAPTSEADTQYF.

Many counts were recorded for this clonotype. This chain joins TRBV2 and TRBJ1-1, with D perhaps matching TRBD1 (5 bases). The CDR3 extends over 14 amino acids. The V and J ends lost 5 bases and 4 bases respectively, with 14 bases between them. Germline lookup yields CDR1 SNHLY and CDR2 FYNNEI. CDR3 in DNA: TGTGCCAGCAGTTCCAATGCGGGGGGCACTGAAGCTTTCTTT. Translating it yields CASSSNAGGTEAFF.

There are a few counts of this clonotype. The chain joins TRBV14 to TRBJ1-2; 9 bases are shared with TRBD1. J lost 3 bases, V lost 4 bases, and 3 bases had no gene match. CDR1 and CDR2 (germline): SGHDN, FVKESK. This CDR3 is 14 amino acids long. CDR3 in amino acids: CASSPRDRDYGYTF. The DNA for the CDR3 is TGTGCCAGCAGCCCCCGGGACAGGGACTATGGCTACACCTTC.

The chain couples TRBV5-5 to TRBJ2-5, with a possible D match to TRBD1 (8 bases). The V end lost 4 bases, the J end lost 5 bases, and 30 bases lay between the germline ends. Germline V gene lookup returns CDR1 SGHKS and CDR2 YYEKEE (reference sequence). There are 19 residues in the CDR3. The CDR3 DNA is TGTGCCAGCAGCGGGGGGGTTCAGCGACTGCTGGGGGACAGGGAGACCCAGTACTTC. Amino acid sequence: CASSGGVQRLLGDRETQYF. The full variable domain, with the rest looked up from reference TRBV5-5 and TRBJ2-5, is DAGVTQSPTHLIKTRGQQVTLRCSPISGHKSVSWYQQVLGQGPQFIFQYYEKEERGRGNFPDRFSARQFPNYSSELNVNALLLGDSALYLCASSGGVQRLLGDRETQYFGPGTRLLVL.

This clonotype came up many times. V usage is TRBV5-6 and J usage is TRBJ1-2; D is unclear. V was trimmed by 0 bases and J by 3 bases, leaving 6 bases between them. The germline V gene has CDR1 SGHDT and CDR2 YYEEEE. CDR3 length: 13 amino acids. The CDR3 region has the DNA TGTGCCAGCAGCTTGGTGGGGTACTATGGCTACACCTTC. Translated, it gives CASSLVGYYGYTF.

This clonotype was detected ten times or more. The chain employs TRBV29-1 and TRBJ1-1; D call uncertain. The germline V gene has CDR1 SQVTM and CDR2 ANQGSEA. With 6 bases removed from V and 2 bases from J, the gap between germline ends came to 10 bases. The CDR3 totals 12 residues. In nucleotides, the CDR3 is TGCAGCGTGCTTACAGAAAACACTGAAGCTTTCTTT. Amino acids: CSVLTENTEAFF. Filled out from reference TRBV29-1 and TRBJ1-1, the complete variable domain reads SAVISQKPSRDICQRGTSLTIQCQVDSQVTMMFWYRQQPGQSLTLIATANQGSEATYESGFVIDKFPISRPNLTFSTLTVSNMSPEDSSIYLCSVLTENTEAFFGQGTRLTVV.

This clonotype was found a few times. The chain joins TRBV29-1 to TRBJ1-1; D is unresolved. Trimming pared 5 bases from V and 0 bases from J, leaving 7 bases between. The CDR3 consists of 12 residues. Germline V CDR1 and CDR2: SQVTM, ANQGSEA. CDR3 amino acids: CSVRQMNTEAFF. CDR3 sequence (DNA): TGCAGCGTTAGGCAGATGAACACTGAAGCTTTCTTT.

This clonotype has a count of ten or more. The rearrangement links TRBV6-2 or TRBV6-3 to TRBJ2-3; TRBD2 is a possible D gene (7 bases). V shed 2 bases and J shed 4 bases, with 19 bases lying between them. CDR3 length: 17 residues. The germline V gene has CDR1 MNHEY and CDR2 SVGEGT. This CDR3 reads CASSYRAGAGVADTQYF. CDR3 in DNA: TGTGCCAGCAGTTACAGGGCGGGGGCAGGAGTCGCAGATACGCAGTATTTT.

CDR3: CSVGGVSTDTQYF. CDR3 DNA: TGCAGCGTGGGGGGGGTAAGCACAGATACGCAGTATTTT. The rearrangement joins TRBV29-1 to TRBJ2-3; 7 bases align to TRBD2. The germline V gene encodes CDR1 SQVTM and CDR2 ANQGSEA. Unmatched junction bases numbered 3, after V lost 6 bases and J lost 0 bases. The CDR3 extends over 13 amino acids.

This clonotype was counted a few times. This sequence joins TRBV5-5 and TRBJ2-3, with unresolved D. Germline V lookup: CDR1 SGHKS, CDR2 YYEKEE (reference sequence). V lost 2 bases, J lost 2 bases, and 6 bases lay in between. CDR3 length equals 13 residues. Written as DNA, the CDR3 is TGTGCCAGCAGCTTTAGGGTCACAGATACGCAGTATTTT. Encoded protein: CASSFRVTDTQYF.

This clonotype has at least ten counts. The chain joins TRBV12-3 or TRBV12-4 to TRBJ2-3, with D possibly TRBD1 on 5 matching bases. CDR3 size: 13 residues. Deletions cut 6 bases from V and 2 bases from J, with 9 bases between. The CDR3 is CASSSGHTDTQYF. In DNA, the CDR3 is TGTGCCAGCAGCTCCGGACACACAGATACGCAGTATTTT.

A few counts support this clonotype. The V and J genes are TRBV19 and TRBJ1-5; D is undetermined. This CDR3 region has 14 residues. The V and J ends lost 1 base and 10 bases respectively, with 14 bases between them. The germline CDR1 and CDR2 sequences are LNHDA and SQIVND (reference sequence). The CDR3: CASSIGQGPYPQHF. CDR3 nucleotide sequence: TGTGCCAGTAGTATAGGTCAAGGGCCGTACCCCCAGCATTTT.

This clonotype was counted a few times. The J gene is TRBJ2-1, the V gene TRBV12-3 or TRBV12-4, with D perhaps TRBD1 (5 bases). The V and J ends lost 0 bases and 5 bases respectively, with 14 bases between them. There are 16 residues in the CDR3. The chain's CDR3 is CASSLAQRGPNNEQFF. The DNA for the CDR3 is TGTGCCAGCAGTTTAGCGCAAAGGGGTCCGAACAATGAGCAGTTCTTC.

This clonotype was recorded at least ten times. The chain recombines TRBV20-1 with TRBJ2-3; TRBD2 agrees at 8 bases. V was pared by 5 bases and J by 4 bases, with 5 bases of the junction left unmatched. Germline-derived CDR1 and CDR2 are DFQATT and SNEGSKA (reference sequence). This CDR3 spans 13 amino acids. The CDR3 here is CSAYGGAADTQYF. CDR3 DNA: TGCAGTGCTTACGGGGGGGCCGCAGATACGCAGTATTTT.

The table lists this clonotype with many counts. This rearrangement joins TRBV10-3 to TRBJ2-7; D may correspond to TRBD1 or TRBD2 (6 bases each). This CDR3 spans 13 amino acids. Per germline, CDR1 ENHRY and CDR2 SYGVKD. The V end lost 7 bases, the J end lost 0 bases, and 10 bases lay between the germline ends. The CDR3 region has the DNA TGTGCCATCAAGGAGGGGGGCTCCTACGAGCAGTACTTC. It encodes CAIKEGGSYEQYF.

This chain links TRBV7-9 with TRBJ1-3; maybe TRBD1 (6 bases). The V gene's germline CDR1 is SEHNR and CDR2 FQNEAQ (reference sequence). Trimming stripped 5 bases from V and 4 bases from J, with 12 bases between. The CDR3 is 14 amino acids. The CDR3 is CASSPDSRGNTIYF. CDR3 nucleotides: TGTGCCAGCAGCCCGGACAGCAGGGGAAACACCATATATTTT.

The chain is built from TRBV7-3 and TRBJ2-7, with D tentatively TRBD2 (6 bases). Per the germline V gene, CDR1 is SGHTA and CDR2 is FQGTGA. V was trimmed by 2 bases and J by 6 bases, leaving 14 bases between them. This CDR3 is built from 14 residues. The CDR3 region is CASSLFGGSSEQYV. DNA for the CDR3: TGTGCCAGCAGCTTATTCGGGGGAAGCTCCGAGCAGTACGTC.

This clonotype was seen repeatedly, ten times or more. V and J are TRBV7-9 and TRBJ1-1; 9 bases line up with TRBD1. J was trimmed by 0 bases and V by 5 bases; bases with no gene match: 4. This CDR3 has 15 residues. Germline V CDR1 and CDR2: SEHNR, FQNEAQ (reference sequence). CDR3: CASSRDRAMNTEAFF. CDR3 nucleotides: TGTGCCAGCAGCCGGGACAGGGCGATGAACACTGAAGCTTTCTTT. The full variable domain, rest sourced from reference TRBV7-9 and TRBJ1-1, is DTGVSQNPRHKITKRGQNVTFRCDPISEHNRLYWYRQTLGQGPEFLTYFQNEAQLEKSRLLSDRFSAERPKGSFSTLEIQRTEQGDSAMYLCASSRDRAMNTEAFFGQGTRLTVV.

This clonotype was seen ten or more times. V usage is TRBV4-1 and J usage is TRBJ1-2; 7 nucleotides match TRBD1. The trim removed 3 bases at V and 8 bases at J, leaving 15 bases unmatched. The CDR3 spans 16 residues. Germline CDR1 reads MGHRA; CDR2 reads YSYEKL. The DNA for the CDR3 is TGCGCCAGCAGCCAGGATAAGGACAGGCCCATGAGGGGCTACACCTTC. It yields the protein CASSQDKDRPMRGYTF.

This clonotype was counted at least ten times. V and J are TRBV27 and TRBJ1-5, with D tentatively TRBD1 (5 bases). V was pared by 3 bases and J by 4 bases, with 10 bases between. The CDR3 loop spans 14 amino acids. CDR1 and CDR2 from the germline V gene are MNHEY and SMNVEV (reference sequence). The CDR3 DNA follows: TGTGCCAGCAGTTTTCGGAGGGGTAATCAGCCCCAGCATTTT. Protein: CASSFRRGNQPQHF.

This clonotype was detected many times. The genes are TRBV14 and TRBJ2-6; either TRBD1 or TRBD2 may supply D (5 bases each). Germline V lookup: CDR1 SGHDN, CDR2 FVKESK. This CDR3 is built from 18 residues. Trimming shortened V by 0 bases and J by 0 bases, and 12 bases separated the two germline ends. CDR3 in amino acids: CASSQDREILSGANVLTF. DNA of the CDR3: TGTGCCAGCAGCCAAGACAGGGAGATCCTCTCTGGGGCCAACGTCCTGACTTTC.

This clonotype showed up many times. This rearrangement joins TRBV10-2 to TRBJ1-1; D not resolved. The V end was cut by 4 bases, the J end by 0 bases, with 6 bases between. Germline loops: CDR1 WSHSY, CDR2 SAAADI. This CDR3 spans 13 amino acids. The CDR3 loop reads CASSGGVNTEAFF. The CDR3 bases are TGCGCCAGCAGTGGGGGAGTGAACACTGAAGCTTTCTTT.